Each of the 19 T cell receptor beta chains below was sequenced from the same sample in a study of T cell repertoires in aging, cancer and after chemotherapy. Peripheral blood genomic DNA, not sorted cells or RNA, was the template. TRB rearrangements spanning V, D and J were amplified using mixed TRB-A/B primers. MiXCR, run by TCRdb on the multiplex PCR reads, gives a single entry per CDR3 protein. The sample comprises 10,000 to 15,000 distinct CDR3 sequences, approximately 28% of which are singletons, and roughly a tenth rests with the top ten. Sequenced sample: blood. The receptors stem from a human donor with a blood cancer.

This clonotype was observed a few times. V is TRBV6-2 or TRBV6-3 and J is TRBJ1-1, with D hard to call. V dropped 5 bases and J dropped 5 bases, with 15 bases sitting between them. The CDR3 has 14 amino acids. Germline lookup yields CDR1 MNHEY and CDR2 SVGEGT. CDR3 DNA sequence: TGTGCCAGCAGTCAAGCAGGCTTGCGGACTGAAGCTTTCTTT. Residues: CASSQAGLRTEAFF.

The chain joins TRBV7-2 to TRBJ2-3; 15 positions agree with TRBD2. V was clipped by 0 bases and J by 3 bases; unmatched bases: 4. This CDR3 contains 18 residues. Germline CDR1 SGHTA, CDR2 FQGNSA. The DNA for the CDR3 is TGTGCCAGCAGCTTAGCAGGACTAGCGGGAGGGAGAACAGATACGCAGTATTTT. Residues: CASSLAGLAGGRTDTQYF.

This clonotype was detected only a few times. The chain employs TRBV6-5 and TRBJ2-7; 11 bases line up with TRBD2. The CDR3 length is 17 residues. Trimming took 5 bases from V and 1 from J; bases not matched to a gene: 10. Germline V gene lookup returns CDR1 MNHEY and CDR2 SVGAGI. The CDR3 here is CASSRTIAGGLSYEQYF. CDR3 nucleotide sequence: TGTGCCAGCAGTCGCACGATAGCGGGAGGGCTATCCTACGAGCAGTACTTC.

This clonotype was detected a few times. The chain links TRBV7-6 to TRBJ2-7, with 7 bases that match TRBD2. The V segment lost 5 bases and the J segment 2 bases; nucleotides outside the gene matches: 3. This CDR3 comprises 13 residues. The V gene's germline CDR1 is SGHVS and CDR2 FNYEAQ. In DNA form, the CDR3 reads TGTGCCAGCAGCCGCGGACTAGCCTACGAGCAGTACTTC. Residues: CASSRGLAYEQYF.

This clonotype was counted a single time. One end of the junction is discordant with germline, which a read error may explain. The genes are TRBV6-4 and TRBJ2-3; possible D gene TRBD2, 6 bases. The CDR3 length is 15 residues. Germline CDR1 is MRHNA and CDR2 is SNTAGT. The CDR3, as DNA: TGCGCCAGCAGTGAGTACGCGGGATTCACAGATACGCAGTATTTT. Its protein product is CASSEYAGFTDTQYF.

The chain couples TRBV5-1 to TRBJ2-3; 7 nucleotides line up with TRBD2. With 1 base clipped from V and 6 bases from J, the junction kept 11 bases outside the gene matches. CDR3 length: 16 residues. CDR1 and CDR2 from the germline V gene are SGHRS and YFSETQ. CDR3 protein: CASSLNPGGMGDTQYF. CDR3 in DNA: TGCGCCAGCAGCTTGAATCCCGGGGGGATGGGTGATACGCAGTATTTT.

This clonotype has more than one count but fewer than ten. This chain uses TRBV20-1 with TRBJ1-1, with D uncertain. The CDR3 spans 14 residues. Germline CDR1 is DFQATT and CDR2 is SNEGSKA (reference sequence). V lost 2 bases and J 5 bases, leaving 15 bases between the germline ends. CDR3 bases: TGCAGTGCTAGAAGGTCCGGAGGCGAGACTGAAGCTTTCTTT. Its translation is CSARRSGGETEAFF.

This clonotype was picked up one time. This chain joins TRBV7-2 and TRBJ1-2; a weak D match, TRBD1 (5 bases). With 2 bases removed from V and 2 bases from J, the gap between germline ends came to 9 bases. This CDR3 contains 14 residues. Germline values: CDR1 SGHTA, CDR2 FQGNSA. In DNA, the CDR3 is TGTGCCAGCAGCTTACAGTGGGGGAACTATGGCTACACCTTC. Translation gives CASSLQWGNYGYTF.

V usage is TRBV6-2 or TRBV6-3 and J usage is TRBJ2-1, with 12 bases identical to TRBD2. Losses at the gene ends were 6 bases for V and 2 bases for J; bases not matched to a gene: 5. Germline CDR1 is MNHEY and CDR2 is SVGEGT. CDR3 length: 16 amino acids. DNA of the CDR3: TGTGCCAGCAGGAACCCTAGCGGGGGGGCCTACAATGAGCAGTTCTTC. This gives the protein CASRNPSGGAYNEQFF.

The CDR3 reads CASSKVGTGELFF. DNA of the CDR3: TGTGCCAGCAGCAAAGTGGGAACCGGGGAGCTGTTTTTT. The chain couples TRBV21-1 to TRBJ2-2. TRBV21-1 is designated a pseudogene. The CDR3 length is 13 residues.

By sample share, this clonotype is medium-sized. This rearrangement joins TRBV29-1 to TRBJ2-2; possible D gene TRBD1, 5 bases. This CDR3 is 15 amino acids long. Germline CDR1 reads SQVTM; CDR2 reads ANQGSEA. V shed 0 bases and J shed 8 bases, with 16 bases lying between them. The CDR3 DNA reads TGCAGCGTTGAAGATCCCCGGCAGGGCCTAGGGGAGCTGTTTTTT. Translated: CSVEDPRQGLGELFF.

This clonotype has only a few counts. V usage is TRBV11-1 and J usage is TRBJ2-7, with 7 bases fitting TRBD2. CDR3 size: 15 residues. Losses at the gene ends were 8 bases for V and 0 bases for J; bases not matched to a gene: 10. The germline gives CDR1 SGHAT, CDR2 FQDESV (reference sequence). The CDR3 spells CASVGWGGSSYEQYF. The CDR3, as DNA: TGTGCCAGCGTTGGGTGGGGGGGGAGCTCCTACGAGCAGTACTTC.

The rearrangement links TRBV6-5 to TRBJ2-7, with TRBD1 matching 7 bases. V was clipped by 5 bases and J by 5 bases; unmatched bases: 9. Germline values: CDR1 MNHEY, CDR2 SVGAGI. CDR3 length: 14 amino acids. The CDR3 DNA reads TGTGCCAGCAGTAACACACAGGGGTCCCACGAGCAGTACTTC. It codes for CASSNTQGSHEQYF.

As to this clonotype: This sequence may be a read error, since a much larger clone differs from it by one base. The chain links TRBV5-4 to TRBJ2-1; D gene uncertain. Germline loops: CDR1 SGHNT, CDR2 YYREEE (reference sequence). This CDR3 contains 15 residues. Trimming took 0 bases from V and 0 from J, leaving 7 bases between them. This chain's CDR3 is CASSLDSRSYNEQFF. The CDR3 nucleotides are TGTGCCAGCAGCTTGGACTCGCGCTCCTACAATGAGCAGTTCTTC.

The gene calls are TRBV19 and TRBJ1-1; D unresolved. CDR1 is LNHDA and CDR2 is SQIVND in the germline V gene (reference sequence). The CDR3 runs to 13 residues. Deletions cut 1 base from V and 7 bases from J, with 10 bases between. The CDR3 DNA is TGTGCCAGTAGTATAGGGGGTTCGGTTGAAGCTTTCTTT. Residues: CASSIGGSVEAFF. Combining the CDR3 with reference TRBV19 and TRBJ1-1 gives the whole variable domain DGGITQSPKYLFRKEGQNVTLSCEQNLNHDAMYWYRQDPGQGLRLIYYSQIVNDFQKGDIAEGYSVSREKKESFPLTVTSAQKNPTAFYLCASSIGGSVEAFFGQGTRLTVV.

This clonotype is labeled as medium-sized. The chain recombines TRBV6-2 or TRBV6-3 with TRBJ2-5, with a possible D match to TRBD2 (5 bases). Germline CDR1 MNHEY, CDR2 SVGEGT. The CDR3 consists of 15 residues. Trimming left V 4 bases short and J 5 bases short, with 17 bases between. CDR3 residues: CASSLSSPRRETQYF. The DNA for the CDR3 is TGTGCCAGCAGTTTGTCTAGCCCTAGGAGGGAGACCCAGTACTTC.

The CDR3 DNA reads TGCGCCAGCAGCCTCGGACTAGCGGCAAACACCGGGGAGCTGTTTTTT. Translated: CASSLGLAANTGELFF. The rearrangement links TRBV4-3 to TRBJ2-2; 10 bases match TRBD2. CDR3 length equals 16 residues. Per the germline V gene, CDR1 is LGHNA and CDR2 is YSLEER. V dropped 4 bases and J dropped 2; count of bases not matched to a gene: 4.

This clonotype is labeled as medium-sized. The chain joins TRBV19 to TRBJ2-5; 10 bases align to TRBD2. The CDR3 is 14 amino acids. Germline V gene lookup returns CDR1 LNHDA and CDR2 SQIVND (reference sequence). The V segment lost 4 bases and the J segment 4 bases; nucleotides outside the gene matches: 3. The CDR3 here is CASSTSGGAETQYF. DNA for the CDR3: TGTGCCAGTAGTACGAGCGGGGGGGCAGAGACCCAGTACTTC.

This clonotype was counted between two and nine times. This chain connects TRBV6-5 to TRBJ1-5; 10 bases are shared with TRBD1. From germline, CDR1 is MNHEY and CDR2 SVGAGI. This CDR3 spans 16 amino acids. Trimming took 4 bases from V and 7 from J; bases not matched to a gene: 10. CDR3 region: CASSSVTGGFGQPQHF. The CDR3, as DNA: TGTGCCAGCAGTTCCGTGACAGGGGGCTTTGGACAGCCCCAGCATTTT.